The text below deals with one T cell receptor beta chain. The antigen is undetermined. This sample stems from a study of cytomegalovirus exposure and HLA in healthy donors. General study results and limits: Usually a TCR sequence was rare, but some public TCRs were found in many donors.

The primer mix had 60 Vbeta and 13 Jbeta primers. Source study methods: As a later analysis found, there were 82 million or so unique TCR beta chains, of which 8.5 million to 13 million were shared. The protocol was immunoSEQ multiplex PCR, while the TCRdb copy is restricted to in-frame clones and leaves out a portion. V and J calls and clone size are copied from that table; D and trimming were computed from the DNA. The repertoire holds about 190,000 clones, with under 80% as singletons. The CDR3 sequence is 14 residues long. The V and J ends lost 2 bases and 4 bases respectively, with 11 bases between them. The germline CDR1 and CDR2 sequences are MNHEY and SVGAGI.

The sequence was collected from a man younger than 40 in good health and CMV-seropositive. The chain combines TRBV6-5 with TRBJ1-2; D is unclear. Sequencing was done on a sample of PBMCs. CDR3 residues: CASSYDGAFYGYTF. The CDR3 nucleotides are TGTGCCAGCAGTTACGACGGAGCCTTCTATGGCTACACCTTC.